Sequencing of this TCR beta chain was carried out in a study of regulatory T cells in long-lasting Graves disease. Points from the study as a whole: Those with persistent disease had in common more public clonotypes (more than 2,500) than new patients (approximately 1,000).

Time point specified: newly diagnosed GD, antithyroid drugs for less than 3 months. TCR sequences were obtained from RNA taken from PBMCs. This CDR3 is 17 amino acids long. CDR1 KGHSH and CDR2 LQKENI come from the germline V gene. V was pared by 0 bases and J by 2 bases, with 14 bases between. Regarding this clonotype: Antigen specificity is unknown.

Relying on iRepertoire HTBI primers and Arm-PCR of CDR3 regions, the team built TCR beta libraries. MiXCR was run by TCRdb on the multiplex PCR reads, yielding one entry per CDR3 protein. The profile shows roughly 560,000 distinct CDR3 sequences, 15% to 20% of them singletons. These sequences were also reported in another study, on T cells in Graves' hyperthyroidism and ophthalmopathy. This second report adds: Newly diagnosed hyperthyroidism patients aged 18 to 65 years had disease lasting under 2 months. Diagnoses were made from clinical symptoms, serum measures (thyroxine and TRAb), thyroid ultrasound and orbital computed tomography. By a 13 V-J model, ophthalmopathy was set apart from stable hyperthyroidism.

The sample in question was peripheral blood mononuclear cells (PBMCs), obtained at new diagnosis, from a patient treated with antithyroid drugs. The receptor comes from a woman aged 40-65 years with Graves disease. The rearrangement uses TRBV18 and TRBJ1-5; D unclear. Here the CDR3 DNA reads TGTGCCAGCTCACCACCGGGCGTCCGTAATCGCAATCAGCCCCAGCATTTT. This codes for CASSPPGVRNRNQPQHF.